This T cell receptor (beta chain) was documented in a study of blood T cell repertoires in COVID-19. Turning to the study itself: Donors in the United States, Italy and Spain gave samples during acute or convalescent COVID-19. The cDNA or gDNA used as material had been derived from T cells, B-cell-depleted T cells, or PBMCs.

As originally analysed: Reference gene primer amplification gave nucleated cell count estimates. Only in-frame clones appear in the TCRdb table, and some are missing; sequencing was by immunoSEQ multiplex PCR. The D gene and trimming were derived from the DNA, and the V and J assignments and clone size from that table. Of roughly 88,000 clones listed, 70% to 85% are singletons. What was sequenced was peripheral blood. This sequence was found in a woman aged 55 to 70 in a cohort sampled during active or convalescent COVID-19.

CDR3 loop: CASSQVPGQNYGYTF. DNA of the CDR3: TGTGCCAGCAGCCAAGTCCCGGGACAGAACTATGGCTACACCTTC. This sequence joins TRBV3-1 (or the pseudogene TRBV3-2) and TRBJ1-2, with 7 bases identical to TRBD1. The junction had 4 bases not matched to a gene; V was cut back by 1 base and J by 2 bases. CDR1 is LGHDT and CDR2 is YNNKEL in the germline V gene (reference sequence). The CDR3 is 15 residues long.